Listed here are 18 T cell receptor beta chains from one sample, sequenced in a study of T cell repertoires in cytomegalovirus infection (dated by TCRdb to about 2019). The run used an Illumina HiSeq 1500. TCRdb reprocessed the public reads (quality trimming at Q25 with fastp, clone calling with MiXCR) and kept in-frame beta chains. A single entry per CDR3 protein holds the most common genes and DNA from its merged rows. This sample gives some 120,000 distinct CDR3 sequences in total; around 10% of them show up just once. Approximately 33% of the sample is in the top ten clones. These TCRs are of unknown antigen specificity. The sample comprised PBMCs, sequenced either directly or after in vitro stimulation (not recorded which). These receptors were collected from a human donor in good health (CMV status not recorded). Some clones in this sample may be carry-over from other donors' samples.

At least ten counts were recorded for this clonotype. The chain has TRBV7-2 and TRBJ1-2; 8 bases are shared with TRBD1. Germline V gene data show CDR1 as SGHTA and CDR2 as FQGNSA. V gave up 5 bases and J gave up 7 bases; unmatched junction bases: 12. CDR3 length equals 15 residues. The DNA of the CDR3 is TGTGCCAGCAGCCCCGGACAGGGAGACGGGTTTGGCTACACCTTC. This translates into CASSPGQGDGFGYTF.

This clonotype was counted many times. V and J are TRBV7-9 and TRBJ1-1; TRBD1 matches 7 bases. The CDR3 consists of 15 residues. J lost 4 bases, V lost 5 bases, and 10 bases had no gene match. Looked up from germline, CDR1 is SEHNR and CDR2 is FQNEAQ (reference sequence). CDR3 sequence reads: CASSPPWRQGTEAFF. The CDR3 DNA is TGTGCCAGCAGCCCACCATGGCGACAGGGCACTGAAGCTTTCTTT.

This clonotype has ten or more counts. The chain carries TRBV6-1 and TRBJ2-7; the match to TRBD2 covers 13 bases. The V gene end was trimmed by 0 bases and the J gene end by 1 base; junction bases not matched to a gene: 6. This CDR3 comprises 18 residues. Per the germline V gene, CDR1 is MNHNS and CDR2 is SASEGT. CDR3 loop: CASSEAGLAGTHSYEQYV. Here the CDR3 DNA reads TGTGCCAGCAGTGAAGCGGGACTAGCGGGAACCCATTCCTACGAGCAGTACGTC.

This chain connects TRBV7-9 to TRBJ1-1; D unclear. Trimming took 1 base from V and 6 from J, leaving 3 bases between them. Per germline, CDR1 SEHNR and CDR2 FQNEAQ (reference sequence). This CDR3 comprises 11 residues. CDR3 bases: TGTGCCAGCAGCTTAGATCCTGAAGCTTTCTTT. Protein: CASSLDPEAFF.

In the case of this clonotype: Because it lacks the conserved phenylalanine or tryptophan at the end, this CDR3 is likely a read error. The chain links TRBV6-4 to TRBJ1-3; D gene ambiguous. The germline V gene encodes CDR1 MRHNA and CDR2 SNTAGT. CDR3 length equals 16 residues. Deletions cut 3 bases from V and 3 bases from J, with 15 bases between. CDR3 region: CASSEKRSGGGNTIYL. CDR3 DNA sequence: TGTGCCAGCAGTGAGAAGAGGAGCGGTGGTGGAAACACCATATATCTT.

The chain couples TRBV15 to TRBJ2-5, with TRBD2 identical over 10 bases. CDR3 size: 16 residues. V was pared by 2 bases and J by 5 bases, with 8 bases of the junction left unmatched. Germline V gene sequence: CDR1 LNHNV, CDR2 YYDKDF (reference sequence). CDR3 DNA: TGTGCCACCAGCAGAACTCCTAGCGGGAGTGGGGAGACCCAGTACTTC. Amino acids: CATSRTPSGSGETQYF.

This clonotype was seen at least ten times. The rearrangement links TRBV20-1 to TRBJ1-3, with 7 bases lining up with TRBD1. Germline V gives CDR1 DFQATT, CDR2 SNEGSKA (reference sequence). Trimming took 5 bases from V and 4 from J; bases not matched to a gene: 2. The CDR3 length is 12 residues. The CDR3 sequence: CSAGTVGNTIYF. For the CDR3, the DNA is TGCAGTGCTGGGACAGTCGGAAACACCATATATTTT.

This clonotype appeared many times. In DNA form, the CDR3 reads TGTGCCAGCAGCTTGGCCCAGGGGGCGAGGGAGCCCCAGCATTTT. Encoded protein: CASSLAQGAREPQHF. The chain links TRBV7-2 to TRBJ1-5, with 8 positions matching TRBD1. The CDR3 sequence is 15 residues long. After removal of 3 bases from V and 8 bases from J, the junction contained 9 bases not matched to a gene. Germline lookup yields CDR1 SGHTA and CDR2 FQGNSA.

There are many counts of this clonotype. The chain has TRBV7-8 and TRBJ2-3, with 8 bases that match TRBD2. The germline gives CDR1 SGHVS, CDR2 FQNEAQ. CDR3 length: 14 residues. V lost 4 bases and J lost 4; bases outside the gene matches: 4. DNA for the CDR3: TGTGCCAGCAGCTCCGGGGGGGACGCAGATACGCAGTATTTT. This codes for CASSSGGDADTQYF. Supplemented by reference TRBV7-8 and TRBJ2-3, the full variable domain reads GAGVSQSPRYKVAKRGQDVALRCDPISGHVSLFWYQQALGQGPEFLTYFQNEAQLDKSGLPSDRFFAERPEGSVSTLKIQRTQQEDSAVYLCASSSGGDADTQYFGPGTRLTVL.

The chain uses TRBV7-6 and TRBJ2-2; D gene unclear. This CDR3 region has 13 residues. Deletions cut 5 bases from V and 3 bases from J, with 7 bases between. The germline V gene encodes CDR1 SGHVS and CDR2 FNYEAQ. The CDR3 region is CASSLTHTGELFF. DNA for the CDR3: TGTGCCAGCAGCCTTACTCACACCGGGGAGCTGTTTTTT.

This clonotype was counted a few times. This rearrangement joins TRBV18 to TRBJ2-7; weak D call: TRBD1 (6 bases). The CDR3 loop spans 14 amino acids. CDR1 and CDR2 (germline): KGHSH, LQKENI. Trimming left V 2 bases short and J 9 bases short, with 17 bases between. CDR3 nucleotide sequence: TGTGCCAGCTCACCAAGAGACAGGACCATGGGGCAGTACTTC. This encodes CASSPRDRTMGQYF.

This clonotype was observed a handful of times. This chain uses TRBV19 with TRBJ2-1; weak D call: TRBD2 (6 bases). CDR1 and CDR2 from the germline V gene are LNHDA and SQIVND (reference sequence). The ends were cut back, 1 base at V and 4 bases at J, with 11 bases in the middle. CDR3 length: 15 amino acids. CDR3 coding DNA: TGTGCCAGTAGTATAGCGGGAGCTCCATACAATGAGCAGTTCTTC. Its translation is CASSIAGAPYNEQFF.

This clonotype was observed a handful of times. The rearrangement joins TRBV11-2 to TRBJ2-7; no clear D gene. Germline-derived CDR1 and CDR2 are SGHAT and FQNNGV. The CDR3 totals 14 residues. With 5 bases removed from V and 4 bases from J, the gap between germline ends came to 15 bases. The CDR3 here is CASSHPDLDYEQYV. CDR3 sequence (DNA): TGTGCCAGCAGCCACCCCGACCTGGATTACGAGCAGTACGTC.

The chain employs TRBV7-9 and TRBJ2-2; weak D call: TRBD1 (6 bases). Germline lookup yields CDR1 SEHNR and CDR2 FQNEAQ (reference sequence). The V end lost 8 bases, the J end lost 7 bases, and 17 bases lay between the germline ends. The CDR3 is 14 residues long. The CDR3 nucleotides are TGTGCCAGCCGTGCGGCAAACAGGGTCGGGGAGCTGTTTTTT. Its protein product is CASRAANRVGELFF.

This clonotype was recorded at least ten times. This sequence joins TRBV7-9 and TRBJ1-5; D gene ambiguous. V was trimmed by 0 bases and J by 2 bases, leaving 11 bases between them. CDR1 and CDR2 (germline): SEHNR, FQNEAQ (reference sequence). This CDR3 spans 16 amino acids. The DNA of the CDR3 is TGTGCCAGCAGCTTAGCCCGTGGGGAGGGCAATCAGCCCCAGCATTTT. Encoded protein: CASSLARGEGNQPQHF.

This clonotype was counted between two and nine times. The rearrangement joins TRBV4-1 to TRBJ2-3, with a tentative D call TRBD2 (6 bases). Trimming stripped 1 base from V and 0 bases from J, with 11 bases between. CDR3 length equals 16 residues. Germline CDR1 MGHRA, CDR2 YSYEKL. CDR3 residues: CASSQGVSGSTDTQYF. The CDR3 coding sequence is TGCGCCAGCAGCCAAGGGGTTAGCGGAAGCACAGATACGCAGTATTTT.

The table lists this clonotype with a few counts. The chain joins TRBV7-3 to TRBJ2-1; D is unclear. The germline V and J ends were trimmed by 4 bases and 7 bases, with 29 bases remaining between them. The CDR3 is 19 amino acids. Germline values: CDR1 SGHTA, CDR2 FQGTGA. CDR3 in amino acids: CASSSRTVAFSALQNEQFF. The CDR3 coding sequence is TGTGCCAGCAGCTCAAGGACGGTGGCATTTTCCGCCCTCCAGAATGAGCAGTTCTTC.

This clonotype was counted ten times or more. This sequence joins TRBV5-4 and TRBJ1-1, with a possible D match to TRBD1 (5 bases). The germline V gene encodes CDR1 SGHNT and CDR2 YYREEE (reference sequence). The CDR3 is 15 residues long. Trimming shortened V by 4 bases and J by 0 bases, and 13 bases separated the two germline ends. The CDR3 loop is CASSRGLAMNTEAFF. The CDR3 DNA reads TGTGCCAGCAGCAGGGGACTTGCAATGAACACTGAAGCTTTCTTT.